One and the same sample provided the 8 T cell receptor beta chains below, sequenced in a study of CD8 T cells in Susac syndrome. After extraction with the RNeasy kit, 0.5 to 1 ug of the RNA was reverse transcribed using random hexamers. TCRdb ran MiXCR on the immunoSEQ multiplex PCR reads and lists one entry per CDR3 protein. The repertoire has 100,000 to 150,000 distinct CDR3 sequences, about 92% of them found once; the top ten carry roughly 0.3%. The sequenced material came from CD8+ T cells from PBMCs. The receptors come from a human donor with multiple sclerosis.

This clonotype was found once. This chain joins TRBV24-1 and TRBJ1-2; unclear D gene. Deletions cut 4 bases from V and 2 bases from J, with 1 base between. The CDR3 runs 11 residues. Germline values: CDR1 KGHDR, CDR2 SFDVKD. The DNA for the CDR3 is TGTGCCACCAGTGACAACTATGGCTACACCTTC. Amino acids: CATSDNYGYTF.

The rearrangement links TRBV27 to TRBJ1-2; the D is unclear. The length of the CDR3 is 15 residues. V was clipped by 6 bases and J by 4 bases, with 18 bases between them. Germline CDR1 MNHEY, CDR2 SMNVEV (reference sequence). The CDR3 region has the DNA TGTGCCAGCAGCCCTACCTGGGGTTCGGGCTATGGCTACACCTTC. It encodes CASSPTWGSGYGYTF.

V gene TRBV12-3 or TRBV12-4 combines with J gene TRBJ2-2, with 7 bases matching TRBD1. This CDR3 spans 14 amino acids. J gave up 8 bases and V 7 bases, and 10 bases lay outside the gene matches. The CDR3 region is CASILGGRVGELFF. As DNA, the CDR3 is TGTGCCAGCATCCTAGGGGGCAGGGTGGGGGAGCTGTTTTTT.

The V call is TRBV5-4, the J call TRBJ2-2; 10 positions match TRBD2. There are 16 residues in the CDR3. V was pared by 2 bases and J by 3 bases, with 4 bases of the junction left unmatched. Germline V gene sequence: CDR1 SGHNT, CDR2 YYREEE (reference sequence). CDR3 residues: CASSLASGRYTGELFF. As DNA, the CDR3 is TGTGCCAGCAGCTTAGCTAGCGGGAGATACACCGGGGAGCTGTTTTTT.

CDR3 region: CASSEGTGGPGELFF. CDR3 sequence (DNA): TGCGCCAGCAGTGAGGGGACAGGGGGCCCCGGGGAGCTGTTTTTT. The J gene is TRBJ2-2, the V gene TRBV10-2; 12 nucleotides line up with TRBD1. In germline, CDR1 is WSHSY, CDR2 SAAADI. The CDR3 consists of 15 residues. Unmatched junction bases numbered 1, after V lost 2 bases and J lost 6 bases.

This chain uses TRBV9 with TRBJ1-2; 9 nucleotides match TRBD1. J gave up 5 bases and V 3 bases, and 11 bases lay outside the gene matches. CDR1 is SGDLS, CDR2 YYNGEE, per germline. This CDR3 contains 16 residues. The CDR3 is CASSAGTGGAGYGYTF. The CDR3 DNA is TGTGCCAGCAGCGCAGGAACAGGGGGCGCAGGGTATGGCTACACCTTC.

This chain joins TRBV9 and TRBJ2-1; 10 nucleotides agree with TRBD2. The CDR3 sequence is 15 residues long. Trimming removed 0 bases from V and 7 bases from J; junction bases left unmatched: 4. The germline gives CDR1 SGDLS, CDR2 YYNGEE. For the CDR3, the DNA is TGTGCCAGCAGCGTAGGTTCTAGCGGGGGTAATGAGCAGTTCTTC. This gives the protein CASSVGSSGGNEQFF.

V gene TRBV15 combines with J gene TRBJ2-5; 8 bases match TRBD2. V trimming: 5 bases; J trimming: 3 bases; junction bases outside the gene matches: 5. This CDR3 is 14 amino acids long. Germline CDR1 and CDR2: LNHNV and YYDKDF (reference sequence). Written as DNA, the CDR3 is TGTGCCACCAGCCCTCGGGGACTAGAAGAGACCCAGTACTTC. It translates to CATSPRGLEETQYF. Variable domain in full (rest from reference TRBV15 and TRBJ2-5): DAMVIQNPRYQVTQFGKPVTLSCSQTLNHNVMYWYQQKSSQAPKLLFHYYDKDFNNEADTPDNFQSRRPNTSFCFLDIRSPGLGDTAMYLCATSPRGLEETQYFGPGTRLLVL.